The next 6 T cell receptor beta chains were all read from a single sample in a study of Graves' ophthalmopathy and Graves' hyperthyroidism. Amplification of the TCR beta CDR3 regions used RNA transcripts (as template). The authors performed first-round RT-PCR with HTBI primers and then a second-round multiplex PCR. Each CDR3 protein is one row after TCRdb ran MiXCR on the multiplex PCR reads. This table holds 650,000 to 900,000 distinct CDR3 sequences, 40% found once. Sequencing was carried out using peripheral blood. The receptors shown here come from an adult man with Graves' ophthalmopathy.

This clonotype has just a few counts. The CDR3 spells CASSYSRPRETEAFF. The CDR3 coding sequence is TGTGCCAGCAGTTACTCGCGTCCCCGGGAGACTGAAGCTTTCTTT. J is TRBJ1-1 and V is TRBV6-6; D uncertain. The germline V and J ends were trimmed by 0 bases and 5 bases, with 13 bases remaining between them. Germline-derived CDR1 and CDR2 are MNHNY and SVGAGI (reference sequence). The CDR3 has 15 residues.

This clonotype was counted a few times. CDR3 DNA sequence: TGTGCCAGCATATTAGGAGAGAACACTGAAGCTTTCTTT. Its protein is CASILGENTEAFF. The chain recombines TRBV2 with TRBJ1-1; no firm D call. V lost 7 bases and J 1 base, leaving 10 bases between the germline ends. The germline V gene has CDR1 SNHLY and CDR2 FYNNEI. There are 13 residues in the CDR3.

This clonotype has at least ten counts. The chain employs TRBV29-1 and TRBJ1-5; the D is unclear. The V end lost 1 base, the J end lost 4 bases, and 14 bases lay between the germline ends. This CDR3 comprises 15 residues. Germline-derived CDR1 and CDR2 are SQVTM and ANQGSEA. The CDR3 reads CSVEVEGGVNQPQHF. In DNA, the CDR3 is TGCAGCGTTGAAGTGGAGGGCGGAGTAAATCAGCCCCAGCATTTT.

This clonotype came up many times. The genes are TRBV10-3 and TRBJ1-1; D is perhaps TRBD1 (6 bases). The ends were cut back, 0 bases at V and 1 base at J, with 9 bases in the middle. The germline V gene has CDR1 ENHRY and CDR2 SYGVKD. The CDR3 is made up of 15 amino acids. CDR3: CAISESGQPNTEAFF. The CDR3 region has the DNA TGTGCCATCAGTGAGTCGGGACAACCGAACACTGAAGCTTTCTTT.

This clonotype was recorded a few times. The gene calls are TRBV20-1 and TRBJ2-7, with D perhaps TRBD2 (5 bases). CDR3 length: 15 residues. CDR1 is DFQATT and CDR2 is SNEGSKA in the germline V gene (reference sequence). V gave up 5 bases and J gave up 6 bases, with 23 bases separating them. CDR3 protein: CSAPQRSRLGSEQYF. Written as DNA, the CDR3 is TGCAGTGCTCCTCAACGGAGTAGACTTGGGAGCGAGCAGTACTTC.

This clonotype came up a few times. CDR3 residues: CSPGWFGETQYF. Here the CDR3 DNA reads TGCAGTCCGGGTTGGTTTGGAGAGACCCAGTACTTC. This chain joins TRBV20-1 and TRBJ2-5, with D hard to call. The CDR3 length is 12 residues. V lost 8 bases and J lost 4, with 14 bases in between. Germline values: CDR1 DFQATT, CDR2 SNEGSKA (reference sequence).